This TCR beta chain was documented in a study of blood T cell repertoires in COVID-19. Background on the study: Samples representing acute and convalescent COVID-19 were sourced from the United States, Italy and Spain. From T cells, B-cell-depleted T cells, or PBMCs came the material, which was cDNA or gDNA.

This clone appeared a few times. Some clones are missing from TCRdb's copy, which holds only in-frame ones; the method was immunoSEQ multiplex PCR. The sample holds 200,000 to 250,000 clones, more than 75% seen once. Germline lookup yields CDR1 ENHRY and CDR2 SYGVKD. The trim removed 5 bases at V and 0 bases at J, leaving 12 bases unmatched. The CDR3 loop spans 17 amino acids. Material for sequencing was peripheral blood. The chain combines TRBV10-3 with TRBJ1-2; 7 nucleotides match TRBD1. The receptor was isolated from a man aged 80 or over with acute or convalescent COVID-19. The CDR3 sequence: CAISPSVGQETNYGYTF. As DNA, the CDR3 is TGTGCCATCAGTCCCAGCGTCGGACAGGAGACTAACTATGGCTACACCTTC.